Detailed here is one TCR beta chain. The target antigen is unknown. These data are taken from a study of CD8+ T cells in alopecia areata. Study-level results: Higher clonality and more expanded CD8+ clones appeared in lesional than normal scalp. Links between baseline CD8+ expansion and response need larger treated cohorts. Many expanded lesional clones persisted in scalp and blood during tofacitinib. For patients receiving tofacitinib, scalp clonality and expanded CD8+ clones among the top 100 significantly decreased.

The CDR3 has 15 amino acids. Looked up from germline, CDR1 is SGHRS and CDR2 is YFSETQ. V lost 0 bases, J lost 2 bases, and 11 bases lay in between. Treatment given: oral pan-JAK inhibitor, 5-10 mg twice daily. Sequencing templates came from extracted RNA that was reverse transcribed into cDNA. This table comes from immunoSEQ multiplex PCR, and its TCRdb copy is limited to in-frame clones, with some not included. The table records some 110,000 clones, around three fifths of them present only once. The rearrangement uses TRBV5-1 and TRBJ1-2, with D unclear. The source material was CD8+ T cells sorted from blood, sampled at week 24, from a patient treated with tofacitinib. This clonotype originated in a human donor with alopecia areata. The CDR3 DNA follows: TGCGCCAGCAGCTTGGCGGAGGGCACCAACTATGGCTACACCTTC. Translated, it gives CASSLAEGTNYGYTF.